This TCR beta chain derives from a study of T cells in Graves' hyperthyroidism and ophthalmopathy. Amplified regions were TCR beta CDR3 sequences from RNA transcripts. The primer set for the first-round RT-PCR of the TCR CDR3 was HTBI. TCRdb re-called the multiplex PCR reads with MiXCR, one entry per CDR3 protein. The repertoire has 700,000 or so distinct CDR3 sequences, around 13% of them found once; the top ten carry approximately 12%. This CDR3 is 17 amino acids long. Germline CDR1 is SEHNR and CDR2 is FQNEAQ (reference sequence). V lost 2 bases to trimming and J lost 10 bases; unmatched junction nucleotides: 10. This clonotype appeared many times.

Sequenced material: blood. V gene TRBV7-9 combines with J gene TRBJ2-1, with 14 bases that match TRBD2. The clonotype originates from a woman in her fifties or sixties with Graves' ophthalmopathy. DNA for the CDR3: TGTGCCAGCAGCTTACCGGGACTAGCGGGAGATGGGCGAGAGCAGTTCTTC. Protein product: CASSLPGLAGDGREQFF.